These T cell receptor beta chains were read from a single sample in a study of CD8+ T cells in alopecia areata. Here immunoSEQ multiplex PCR was the method, and the copy in TCRdb shows in-frame clones only, minus some. Among around 200,000 clones listed, roughly 64% were seen once. Here the sequenced sample was CD4+ T cells sorted from blood, taken at week 4, from a patient treated with tofacitinib. The origin of the receptors is a human donor with alopecia areata. CDR3s include the opening cysteine and the closing phenylalanine or tryptophan. D genes are given only for firm matches. A row's size may be missing; if present it is once, few, many or a size class.

v_call,j_call,d_call,clone_size,cdr3_nt,cdr3_aa
TRBV19,TRBJ1-1,.,.,TGTGCCAGTAGTATACTGGGGGAGCCTAACACTGAAGCTTTCTTT,CASSILGEPNTEAFF
TRBV6-5,TRBJ2-1,.,.,TGTGCCAGCAGTTATCGCAGGGGCAATGAGCAGTTCTTC,CASSYRRGNEQFF
TRBV9,TRBJ2-6,.,.,TGTGCCAGCAGCGTAGAGGCCTCTGGGGCCAACGTCCTGACTTTC,CASSVEASGANVLTF
TRBV7-8,TRBJ2-3,TRBD2,once,TGTGCCAGCACGACCGGGGGGGCGAGGGCAGATACGCAGTATTTT,CASTTGGARADTQYF
TRBV2,TRBJ1-2,TRBD1,few,TGTGCCAGCAGCCGGACAGGGGATGGCTACACCTTC,CASSRTGDGYTF
TRBV4-2,TRBJ1-6,.,.,TGTGCCAGCAGCCAAGATCCTAAGGGGAGCTCCTATAATTCACCCCTCCACTTT,CASSQDPKGSSYNSPLHF
TRBV6-5,TRBJ2-7,.,few,TGTGCCAGCAGTCAACTAGGGGGTGAGCAGTACTTC,CASSQLGGEQYF
TRBV7-2,TRBJ2-5,.,.,TGTGCCAGCAGCCGACAGGCTCAAGAGACCCAGTACTTC,CASSRQAQETQYF
TRBV10-3,TRBJ2-3,TRBD2,.,TGTGCCATCAGGGGACTAGCGGGGAAGGCGCAGTATTTT,CAIRGLAGKAQYF
TRBV5-1,TRBJ2-1,.,.,TGCGCCAGCAGCTCGTCATCCGGGGGCGTAACAAGTGAGCAGTTCTTC,CASSSSSGGVTSEQFF
TRBV29-1,TRBJ2-5,TRBD2,few,TGCAGCGTTGGGCGACTAGCGGGCGCCGGGGAGACCCAGTACTTC,CSVGRLAGAGETQYF
TRBV6-5,TRBJ1-5,.,few,TGTGCCAGCAGCCCGGCCCCACTGGGGTCTCAGCCCCAGCATTTT,CASSPAPLGSQPQHF
TRBV29-1,TRBJ1-1,.,few,TGCAGCGTTGAAAAGGGGTCGGGGAGGGGAGCTTTCTTT,CSVEKGSGRGAFF
TRBV4-1,TRBJ2-3,.,medium-sized,TGCGCCAGCAGCCAAGTAAATCTGGTCGTCACAGATACGCAGTATTTT,CASSQVNLVVTDTQYF
TRBV7-2,TRBJ2-3,.,.,TGTGCCAGCAGCTTTGACCTTTTGGCAGATACGCAGTATTTT,CASSFDLLADTQYF
TRBV29-1,TRBJ2-6,.,.,TGCAGCGTTGTAGGACAGGGGGCCAACGTCCTGACTTTC,CSVVGQGANVLTF
TRBV29-1,TRBJ2-3,TRBD2,few,TGCAGCGTAAGACTAGCGGGGTTCACAGATACGCAGTATTTT,CSVRLAGFTDTQYF
TRBV25-1,TRBJ2-7,TRBD2,.,TGTGCCAGCAGTGCCGGACTAGCGGGGTACGAGCAGTACTTC,CASSAGLAGYEQYF
TRBV11-2,TRBJ2-4,.,.,TGTGCCAGCAGCACCGGGACGTCCAAAAACATTCAGTACTTC,CASSTGTSKNIQYF
TRBV7-9,TRBJ2-1,.,.,TGTGCCAGCAGCTCGTCTGTGGAGCAGTTCTTC,CASSSSVEQFF
TRBV9,TRBJ1-4,.,.,TGTGCCAGCAGCGTGGGACCTGGCGGTGAAAAACTGTTTTTT,CASSVGPGGEKLFF
TRBV7-9,TRBJ2-1,TRBD2,once,TGTGCCAGCAGCTCTAGCGGGGGGGAGCAGTTCTTC,CASSSSGGEQFF
TRBV27,TRBJ2-7,.,.,TGTGCCAGCGGACCATTCATCGGGGCCAGTTACGAGCAGTACTTC,CASGPFIGASYEQYF
TRBV6-6,TRBJ1-2,.,.,TGTGCCAGCAGCCCAGACAGCTATGGCTACACCTTC,CASSPDSYGYTF